This T cell receptor (beta chain) was profiled in a study of blood T cell repertoires in COVID-19. The overall study: Samples of COVID-19 (acute and convalescent) were obtained from the United States, Italy and Spain. PBMCs, B-cell-depleted T cells, or T cells provided the cDNA or gDNA that made up the material.

Per germline, CDR1 SGHAT and CDR2 FQDESV (reference sequence). The CDR3 is made up of 15 amino acids. Trimming took 7 bases from V and 6 from J; bases not matched to a gene: 10. Libraries were prepared by immunoSEQ multiplex PCR; TCRdb keeps only in-frame clonotypes and omits some of them. Of 350,000 or so clones detected, 90% appear once; the ten largest clones hold 6.5%. Sample: peripheral blood. The rearrangement links TRBV11-1 to TRBJ2-3; 10 nucleotides line up with TRBD2. This clonotype originated in a man aged 18 to 29 with active or convalescent COVID-19. The CDR3 nucleotides read TGTGCCAGCACCAGAAAGGAGCGGGGGGGCGATACGCAGTATTTT. Translation gives CASTRKERGGDTQYF.